A selection of T cell receptor beta chains follows, all from one sample in a study of cytomegalovirus exposure and HLA in healthy donors. TCRdb's table, derived via immunoSEQ multiplex PCR, lists solely in-frame clones and lacks some. The sample records roughly 70,000 clones, around 74% being singletons. The specimen sequenced was PBMCs. Receptor source: a human donor in good health. CDR3s include the opening cysteine and the closing phenylalanine or tryptophan. D genes are given only for firm matches. A clone size is listed for some rows: how often the clone was seen (once, few, many), or a class if it is expanded.

clone_size: once
d_call: NA
v_call: TRBV11-3
j_call: TRBJ1-4
cdr3_aa: CASSTLGGVNEKLFF
cdr3_nt: TGTGCCAGCAGCACGTTAGGAGGAGTTAATGAAAAACTGTTTTTT

clone_size: NA
d_call: NA
v_call: TRBV5-1
j_call: TRBJ2-7
cdr3_aa: CASSLEVTATYEQYF
cdr3_nt: TGCGCCAGCAGCTTGGAGGTGACAGCGACCTACGAGCAGTACTTC

clone_size: NA
d_call: NA
v_call: TRBV7-8
j_call: TRBJ2-5
cdr3_aa: CASSLWESRSGETQYF
cdr3_nt: TGTGCCAGCAGCTTATGGGAGTCTAGGAGTGGGGAGACCCAGTACTTC

clone_size: NA
d_call: TRBD1
v_call: TRBV4-1
j_call: TRBJ2-7
cdr3_aa: CASSHGRDRETYEQYF
cdr3_nt: TGCGCCAGCAGCCATGGGCGGGACAGGGAAACCTACGAGCAGTACTTC

clone_size: NA
d_call: TRBD1
v_call: TRBV30
j_call: TRBJ1-5
cdr3_aa: CAWMDRGGNQPQHF
cdr3_nt: TGTGCCTGGATGGACAGGGGAGGTAATCAGCCCCAGCATTTT

clone_size: few
d_call: TRBD1
v_call: TRBV5-4
j_call: TRBJ1-2
cdr3_aa: CASSSTQGAQGYTF
cdr3_nt: TGTGCCAGCAGCAGCACACAGGGGGCGCAGGGCTACACCTTC

clone_size: NA
d_call: NA
v_call: TRBV18
j_call: TRBJ2-5
cdr3_aa: CASSPDGGETQYF
cdr3_nt: TGTGCCAGCTCACCCGACGGAGGAGAGACCCAGTACTTC

clone_size: NA
d_call: TRBD2
v_call: TRBV5-1
j_call: TRBJ2-5
cdr3_aa: CASSFGLAGETQYF
cdr3_nt: TGCGCCAGCAGCTTTGGACTAGCGGGCGAGACCCAGTACTTC

clone_size: once
d_call: NA
v_call: TRBV7-9
j_call: TRBJ2-1
cdr3_aa: CAGAGFYNEQFF
cdr3_nt: TGTGCTGGGGCAGGGTTCTACAATGAGCAGTTCTTC

clone_size: NA
d_call: NA
v_call: TRBV7-3
j_call: TRBJ2-5
cdr3_aa: CASSLKAGAQETQYF
cdr3_nt: TGTGCCAGCAGCTTAAAGGCAGGGGCCCAGGAGACCCAGTACTTC

clone_size: NA
d_call: NA
v_call: TRBV7-9
j_call: TRBJ2-7
cdr3_aa: CASSTPPTGRSSYEQYF
cdr3_nt: TGTGCCAGCAGCACACCCCCCACAGGGCGCTCCTCCTACGAGCAGTACTTC

clone_size: NA
d_call: NA
v_call: TRBV29-1
j_call: TRBJ2-7
cdr3_aa: CSVDTGSYEQYF
cdr3_nt: TGCAGCGTTGACACGGGAAGCTACGAGCAGTACTTC

clone_size: NA
d_call: NA
v_call: TRBV9
j_call: TRBJ1-2
cdr3_aa: CTSILRVRTKYGYTF
cdr3_nt: TGTACCAGCATCCTCAGGGTCCGAACCAAATATGGCTACACCTTC

clone_size: NA
d_call: NA
v_call: TRBV7-9
j_call: TRBJ1-5
cdr3_aa: CASSRGGMSNQPQHF
cdr3_nt: TGTGCCAGCAGCCGCGGGGGGATGAGCAATCAGCCCCAGCATTTT

clone_size: NA
d_call: NA
v_call: TRBV4-1
j_call: TRBJ1-1
cdr3_aa: CASSPRVNTEAFF
cdr3_nt: TGCGCCAGCAGCCCGCGGGTGAACACTGAAGCTTTCTTT

clone_size: NA
d_call: TRBD1
v_call: TRBV9
j_call: TRBJ2-3
cdr3_aa: CASSVEGTGGTDTQYF
cdr3_nt: TGTGCCAGCAGCGTAGAAGGGACAGGAGGCACAGATACGCAGTATTTT

clone_size: NA
d_call: NA
v_call: TRBV29-1
j_call: TRBJ2-5
cdr3_aa: CSVNRFEETQYF
cdr3_nt: TGCAGCGTGAACAGGTTTGAAGAGACCCAGTACTTC

clone_size: NA
d_call: NA
v_call: TRBV7-8
j_call: TRBJ1-5
cdr3_aa: CASSLASGPNQPQHF
cdr3_nt: TGTGCCAGCAGCTTAGCGAGTGGGCCCAATCAGCCCCAGCATTTT

clone_size: NA
d_call: NA
v_call: TRBV10-2
j_call: TRBJ2-7
cdr3_aa: CASSEHVYEQYF
cdr3_nt: TGCGCCAGCAGTGAGCATGTTTACGAGCAGTACTTC

clone_size: NA
d_call: TRBD1
v_call: TRBV11-3
j_call: TRBJ1-2
cdr3_aa: CASSPTPGQGNTF
cdr3_nt: TGTGCCAGCAGTCCGACCCCGGGACAGGGAAACACCTTC

clone_size: NA
d_call: NA
v_call: TRBV5-3
j_call: TRBJ2-1
cdr3_aa: CARSLTGRIGIPYNEQFF
cdr3_nt: TGTGCCAGAAGCTTGACAGGTCGCATAGGAATCCCCTACAATGAGCAGTTCTTC

clone_size: NA
d_call: TRBD2
v_call: TRBV28
j_call: TRBJ2-2
cdr3_aa: CASSSPGLAVTGELFF
cdr3_nt: TGTGCCAGCAGTTCTCCGGGACTAGCGGTCACCGGGGAGCTGTTTTTT

clone_size: NA
d_call: TRBD1
v_call: TRBV10-2
j_call: TRBJ2-1
cdr3_aa: CASRAGGAYNEQFF
cdr3_nt: TGCGCCAGCAGGGCAGGGGGCGCTTACAATGAGCAGTTCTTC

clone_size: NA
d_call: TRBD1
v_call: TRBV27
j_call: TRBJ2-6
cdr3_aa: CASSSLDRGRSGANVLTF
cdr3_nt: TGTGCCAGCAGTTCACTAGACAGGGGGCGGTCTGGGGCCAACGTCCTGACTTTC

clone_size: NA
d_call: NA
v_call: TRBV7-2
j_call: TRBJ2-7
cdr3_aa: CASTSAGQRPYEQYF
cdr3_nt: TGTGCCAGCACCTCGGCGGGACAGAGGCCCTACGAGCAGTACTTC

clone_size: NA
d_call: NA
v_call: TRBV27
j_call: TRBJ2-1
cdr3_aa: CASRRRALNEQFF
cdr3_nt: TGTGCCAGCAGGAGGCGTGCGCTCAATGAGCAGTTCTTC

clone_size: NA
d_call: NA
v_call: TRBV28
j_call: TRBJ1-2
cdr3_aa: CASSPVSGGYTF
cdr3_nt: TGTGCCAGCAGTCCTGTCTCGGGTGGCTACACCTTC

clone_size: NA
d_call: TRBD1
v_call: TRBV7-3
j_call: TRBJ1-5
cdr3_aa: CASSSGGSSQPQHF
cdr3_nt: TGTGCCAGCAGCTCAGGGGGTAGCAGTCAGCCCCAGCATTTT

clone_size: NA
d_call: TRBD2
v_call: TRBV5-1
j_call: TRBJ2-1
cdr3_aa: CASSLVGRGFNEQFF
cdr3_nt: TGCGCCAGCAGCTTGGTCGGGAGGGGATTCAATGAGCAGTTCTTC

clone_size: NA
d_call: NA
v_call: TRBV11-2
j_call: TRBJ2-3
cdr3_aa: CASSSLSSTDTQYF
cdr3_nt: TGTGCCAGCAGCTCACTTTCTAGCACAGATACGCAGTATTTT

clone_size: NA
d_call: NA
v_call: TRBV7-9
j_call: TRBJ2-3
cdr3_aa: CASSFTEDTQYF
cdr3_nt: TGTGCCAGCAGCTTCACTGAAGATACGCAGTATTTT

clone_size: NA
d_call: NA
v_call: TRBV5-1
j_call: TRBJ1-4
cdr3_aa: CASSLELGAGEKLFF
cdr3_nt: TGCGCCAGCAGCTTGGAGCTGGGGGCCGGAGAAAAACTGTTTTTT

clone_size: NA
d_call: NA
v_call: TRBV11-2
j_call: TRBJ1-1
cdr3_aa: CASSLRSGIVNTEAFF
cdr3_nt: TGTGCCAGCAGCTTACGATCAGGAATAGTGAACACTGAAGCTTTCTTT

clone_size: NA
d_call: TRBD2
v_call: TRBV6-6
j_call: TRBJ2-1
cdr3_aa: CASTRAGVVNEQFF
cdr3_nt: TGTGCCAGCACCCGGGCGGGAGTTGTAAATGAGCAGTTCTTC

clone_size: NA
d_call: TRBD1
v_call: TRBV7-9
j_call: TRBJ2-3
cdr3_aa: CASTATGGGGTDTQYF
cdr3_nt: TGTGCCAGCACCGCGACAGGGGGCGGTGGCACAGATACGCAGTATTTT

clone_size: NA
d_call: NA
v_call: TRBV19
j_call: TRBJ2-2
cdr3_aa: CASSHPSGDKALGGTGELFF
cdr3_nt: TGTGCCAGTAGTCACCCTTCGGGTGACAAGGCCCTCGGAGGGACCGGGGAGCTGTTTTTT

clone_size: NA
d_call: TRBD2
v_call: TRBV2
j_call: TRBJ2-7
cdr3_aa: CASIGLAETYEQYF
cdr3_nt: TGTGCCAGCATAGGACTAGCGGAAACCTACGAGCAGTACTTC

clone_size: NA
d_call: NA
v_call: TRBV19
j_call: TRBJ2-2
cdr3_aa: CASTQEGSITGELFF
cdr3_nt: TGTGCCAGTACACAGGAGGGGTCTATCACCGGGGAGCTGTTTTTT

clone_size: NA
d_call: NA
v_call: TRBV6-5
j_call: TRBJ2-3
cdr3_aa: CASSPGLPDTQYF
cdr3_nt: TGTGCCAGCAGTCCCGGACTACCCGATACGCAGTATTTT

clone_size: NA
d_call: NA
v_call: TRBV7-9
j_call: TRBJ1-1
cdr3_aa: CASSLEQATEAFF
cdr3_nt: TGTGCCAGCAGCTTAGAGCAGGCCACTGAAGCTTTCTTT

clone_size: NA
d_call: TRBD2
v_call: TRBV5-6
j_call: TRBJ2-1
cdr3_aa: CASSLPLSGRGYNEQFF
cdr3_nt: TGTGCCAGCAGCTTGCCCCTTAGCGGGAGGGGATACAATGAGCAGTTCTTC

clone_size: NA
d_call: NA
v_call: TRBV11-2
j_call: TRBJ1-2
cdr3_aa: CASSLAGQEEGYTF
cdr3_nt: TGTGCCAGCAGCTTAGCGGGTCAGGAGGAGGGCTACACCTTC

clone_size: NA
d_call: TRBD2
v_call: TRBV18
j_call: TRBJ2-3
cdr3_aa: CASRGADTQYF
cdr3_nt: TGTGCCAGCCGGGGGGCAGATACGCAGTATTTT

clone_size: once
d_call: NA
v_call: TRBV13
j_call: TRBJ2-2
cdr3_aa: CASSSRTRSEIGELFF
cdr3_nt: TGTGCCAGCAGCTCCCGGACACGGTCCGAGATCGGGGAGCTGTTTTTT

clone_size: NA
d_call: TRBD2
v_call: TRBV5-1
j_call: TRBJ2-3
cdr3_aa: CASSLVSTSGSHPPYF
cdr3_nt: TGCGCCAGCAGCTTGGTTTCGACTAGCGGGTCCCATCCCCCGTATTTT

clone_size: NA
d_call: NA
v_call: TRBV30
j_call: TRBJ1-5
cdr3_aa: CAWSPQGGQPQHF
cdr3_nt: TGTGCCTGGAGTCCACAGGGTGGTCAGCCCCAGCATTTT

clone_size: NA
d_call: NA
v_call: TRBV9
j_call: TRBJ2-3
cdr3_aa: CASSPFSGAVADTQYF
cdr3_nt: TGTGCCAGCAGCCCCTTTTCAGGGGCGGTCGCAGATACGCAGTATTTT

clone_size: NA
d_call: NA
v_call: TRBV7-8
j_call: TRBJ2-7
cdr3_aa: CASSSPVLPYEQYF
cdr3_nt: TGTGCCAGCAGCTCCCCGGTTCTACCCTACGAGCAGTACTTC

clone_size: NA
d_call: NA
v_call: TRBV25-1
j_call: TRBJ1-3
cdr3_aa: CASKSSGNTIYF
cdr3_nt: TGTGCCTCAAAGAGCTCTGGAAACACCATATATTTT

clone_size: NA
d_call: NA
v_call: TRBV5-1
j_call: TRBJ2-5
cdr3_aa: CASSLNQGSIQETQYF
cdr3_nt: TGCGCCAGCAGTTTAAATCAGGGATCGATCCAAGAGACCCAGTACTTC

clone_size: NA
d_call: TRBD1
v_call: TRBV11-3
j_call: TRBJ1-1
cdr3_aa: CASSLAGQYTEAFF
cdr3_nt: TGTGCCAGCAGCTTAGCGGGACAGTACACTGAAGCTTTCTTT

clone_size: NA
d_call: TRBD1
v_call: TRBV20-1
j_call: TRBJ1-1
cdr3_aa: CSATTGGEAFF
cdr3_nt: TGCAGTGCTACGACAGGGGGTGAAGCTTTCTTT

clone_size: NA
d_call: TRBD2
v_call: TRBV6-5
j_call: TRBJ2-1
cdr3_aa: CASGRGGWSYNEQFF
cdr3_nt: TGTGCCAGCGGCCGGGGGGGGTGGTCCTACAATGAGCAGTTCTTC